This passage covers 6 T cell receptor beta chains from one sample sequenced in a study of blood T cell repertoires in COVID-19. Produced via immunoSEQ multiplex PCR; TCRdb's table is partial and in-frame only. Seen here are roughly 240,000 clones, more than 70% observed once, and the top ten hold approximately 6.2%. Sequencing was carried out using peripheral blood. Source of these receptors: a woman older than 75 with COVID-19, enrolled during active disease.

This sequence joins TRBV6-5 and TRBJ1-5, with no clear D. The CDR3 is made up of 13 amino acids. The V gene lost 6 bases and the J gene lost 4 bases, with 10 bases spanning the gap. Germline CDR1 and CDR2: MNHEY and SVGAGI. The CDR3: CASRLGGNQPQHF. The CDR3 DNA follows: TGTGCCAGCAGACTAGGAGGTAATCAGCCCCAGCATTTT.

The V call is TRBV28, the J call TRBJ1-5; 9 bases line up with TRBD1. V shed 4 bases and J 0 bases; nucleotides not matched to a gene: 7. The CDR3 is 17 residues long. Germline-derived CDR1 and CDR2 are MDHEN and SYDVKM. CDR3 amino acids: CASSSPGTGPSNQPQHF. In nucleotides, the CDR3 is TGTGCCAGCAGTTCTCCCGGGACAGGGCCTAGCAATCAGCCCCAGCATTTT.

The chain is built from TRBV11-2 and TRBJ2-7; D not resolved. Trimming took 1 base from V and 7 from J, leaving 17 bases between them. Germline values: CDR1 SGHAT, CDR2 FQNNGV. CDR3 size: 15 residues. The DNA for the CDR3 is TGTGCCAGCAGCTTAGGCGAAGCGTTGGTGAAGGAGCAGTACTTC. This sequence encodes CASSLGEALVKEQYF.

The rearrangement uses TRBV6-5 and TRBJ2-2, with TRBD1 identical over 9 bases. The CDR3 extends over 15 amino acids. V was pared by 5 bases and J by 3 bases, with 4 bases of the junction left unmatched. Germline lookup yields CDR1 MNHEY and CDR2 SVGAGI. CDR3 sequence reads: CASSIRDRDTGELFF. The CDR3 nucleotides are TGTGCCAGCAGTATCCGGGACAGGGACACCGGGGAGCTGTTTTTT.

The V call is TRBV18, the J call TRBJ1-6, with 9 bases lining up with TRBD1. Per germline, CDR1 KGHSH and CDR2 LQKENI. The CDR3 runs 18 residues. V lost 3 bases, J lost 10 bases, and 16 bases stayed unmatched. Here the CDR3 reads CASSPTPLTGGGTSPLHF. In DNA form, the CDR3 reads TGTGCCAGCTCACCCACCCCTCTAACAGGGGGCGGTACGTCACCCCTCCACTTT.

V usage is TRBV6-1 and J usage is TRBJ2-3, with TRBD2 identical over 10 bases. CDR3 length: 16 amino acids. Germline CDR1 MNHNS, CDR2 SASEGT. The junction had 5 bases not matched to a gene; V was cut back by 1 base and J by 4 bases. The CDR3 loop reads CASSEGSGGSADTQYF. The CDR3 DNA follows: TGTGCCAGCAGTGAAGGTAGCGGGGGGAGCGCAGATACGCAGTATTTT.